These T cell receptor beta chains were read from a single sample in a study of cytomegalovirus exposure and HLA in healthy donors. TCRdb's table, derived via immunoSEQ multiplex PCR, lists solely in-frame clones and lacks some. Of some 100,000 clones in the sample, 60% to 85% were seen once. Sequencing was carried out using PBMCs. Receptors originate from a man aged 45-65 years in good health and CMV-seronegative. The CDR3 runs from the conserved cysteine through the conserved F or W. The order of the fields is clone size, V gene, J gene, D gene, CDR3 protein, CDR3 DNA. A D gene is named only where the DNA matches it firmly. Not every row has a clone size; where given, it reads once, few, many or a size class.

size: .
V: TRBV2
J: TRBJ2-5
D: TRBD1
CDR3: CASSRLTGSSRETQYF
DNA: TGTGCCAGCAGTAGACTGACAGGGTCGTCAAGAGAGACCCAGTACTTC

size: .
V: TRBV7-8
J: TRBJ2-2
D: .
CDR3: CASSLQGNTGELFF
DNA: TGTGCCAGCAGCTTACAGGGGAACACCGGGGAGCTGTTTTTT

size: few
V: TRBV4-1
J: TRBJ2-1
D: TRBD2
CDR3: CASSPRVRGAGNEQFF
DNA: TGCGCCAGCAGCCCGCGGGTGCGGGGGGCCGGCAATGAGCAGTTCTTC

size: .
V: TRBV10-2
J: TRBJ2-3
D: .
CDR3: CASSEVERDTQYF
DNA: TGCGCCAGCAGTGAGGTCGAGCGAGATACGCAGTATTTT

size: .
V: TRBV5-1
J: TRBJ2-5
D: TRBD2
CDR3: CASSAQWASGGPATQYF
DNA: TGCGCCAGCAGCGCGCAATGGGCTAGCGGGGGGCCAGCGACCCAGTACTTC

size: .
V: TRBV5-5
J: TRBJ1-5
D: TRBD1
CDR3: CASSLAPGAGGGQPQHF
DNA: TGTGCCAGCAGCTTGGCCCCCGGGGCAGGGGGTGGGCAGCCCCAGCATTTT

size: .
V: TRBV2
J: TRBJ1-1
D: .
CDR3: CASSAGANTEAFF
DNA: TGTGCCAGCAGTGCAGGGGCGAACACTGAAGCTTTCTTT

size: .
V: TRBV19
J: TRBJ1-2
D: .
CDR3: CASSATGLGYGYTF
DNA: TGTGCCAGTAGCGCGACAGGCCTCGGGTATGGCTACACCTTC

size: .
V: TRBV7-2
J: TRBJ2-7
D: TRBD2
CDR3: CASSRHGGGSYEQYF
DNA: TGTGCCAGCAGCCGCCACGGGGGGGGTTCCTACGAGCAGTACTTC

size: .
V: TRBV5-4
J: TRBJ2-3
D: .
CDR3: CASSLSGGGDTQYF
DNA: TGTGCCAGCAGCTTGTCAGGGGGAGGAGATACGCAGTATTTT